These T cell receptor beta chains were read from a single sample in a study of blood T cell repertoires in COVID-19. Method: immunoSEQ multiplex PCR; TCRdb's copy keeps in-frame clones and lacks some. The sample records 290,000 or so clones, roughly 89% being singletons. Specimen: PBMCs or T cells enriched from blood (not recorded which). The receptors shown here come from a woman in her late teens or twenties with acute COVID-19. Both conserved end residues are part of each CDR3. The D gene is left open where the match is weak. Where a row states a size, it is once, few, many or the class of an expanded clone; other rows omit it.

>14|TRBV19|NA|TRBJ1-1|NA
CASSPKAVLAEAFF
TGTGCCAGTAGTCCAAAAGCGGTTTTAGCTGAAGCTTTCTTT
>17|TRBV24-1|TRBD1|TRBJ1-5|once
CATSDRTGLGLNQPQHF
TGTGCCACCAGTGACCGGACAGGGCTAGGCCTTAATCAGCCCCAGCATTTT
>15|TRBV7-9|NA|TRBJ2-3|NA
CASSLRGSTADTQYF
TGTGCCAGCAGCTTAAGGGGATCAACCGCCGATACGCAGTATTTT
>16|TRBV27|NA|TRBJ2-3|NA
CASSSPGHSFTDTQYF
TGTGCCAGCAGTTCACCGGGACACTCCTTCACAGATACGCAGTATTTT
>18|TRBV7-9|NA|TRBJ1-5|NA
CASSLGSTRTAAHQPQHF
TGTGCCAGCAGCTTAGGGTCTACAAGGACAGCTGCTCATCAGCCCCAGCATTTT
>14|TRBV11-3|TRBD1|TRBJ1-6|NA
CASSPRQGNSPLHF
TGTGCCAGCAGCCCGCGACAGGGGAATTCACCCCTCCACTTT
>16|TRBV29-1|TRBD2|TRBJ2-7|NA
CSVEGLADSLTYEQYF
TGCAGCGTTGAAGGACTAGCGGACTCCTTAACCTACGAGCAGTACTTC
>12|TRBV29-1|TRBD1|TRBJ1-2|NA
CSAGQGNYGYTF
TGCAGCGCCGGACAGGGGAACTATGGCTACACCTTC
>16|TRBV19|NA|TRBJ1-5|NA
CASSIGPGSWNQPQHF
TGTGCCAGTAGTATAGGTCCGGGAAGTTGGAATCAGCCCCAGCATTTT
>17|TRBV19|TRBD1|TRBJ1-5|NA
CASSPPHRGSVYQPQHF
TGTGCCAGTAGTCCCCCCCACAGGGGCTCCGTATATCAGCCCCAGCATTTT
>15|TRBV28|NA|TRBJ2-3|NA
CASSSSLLFTDTQYF
TGTGCCAGCAGTTCTTCCCTTCTTTTCACAGATACGCAGTATTTT
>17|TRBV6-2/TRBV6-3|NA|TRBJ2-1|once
CASSDPGGPFSFNEQFF
TGTGCCAGCAGTGACCCCGGTGGGCCTTTCTCCTTCAATGAGCAGTTCTTC
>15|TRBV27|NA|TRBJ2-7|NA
CASSPGQPSYYEQYF
TGTGCCAGCAGTCCCGGACAGCCTTCCTACTACGAGCAGTACTTC
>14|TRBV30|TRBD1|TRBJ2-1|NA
CAWRDRGAGNEQFF
TGTGCCTGGAGAGACAGGGGAGCTGGCAATGAGCAGTTCTTC
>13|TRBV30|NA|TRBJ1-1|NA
CAWATGMGAEAFF
TGTGCCTGGGCCACAGGGATGGGGGCTGAAGCTTTCTTT
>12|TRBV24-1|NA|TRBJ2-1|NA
CATMREPNEQFF
TGTGCCACCATGAGGGAGCCCAATGAGCAGTTCTTC
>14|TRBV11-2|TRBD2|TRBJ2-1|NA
CASSYSGGYNEQFF
TGTGCCAGCAGCTACAGCGGGGGCTACAATGAGCAGTTCTTC
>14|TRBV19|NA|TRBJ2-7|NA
CASRPGVWSYEQYF
TGTGCCAGTAGGCCGGGGGTATGGTCCTACGAGCAGTACTTC
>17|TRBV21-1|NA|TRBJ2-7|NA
CASSKEGTRGPSYEQYF
TGTGCCAGCAGCAAAGAGGGGACTAGAGGTCCTTCCTACGAGCAGTACTTC
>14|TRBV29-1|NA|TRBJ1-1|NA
CSVDESFGLAEAFF
TGCAGCGTTGATGAGAGTTTTGGTCTCGCTGAAGCTTTCTTT
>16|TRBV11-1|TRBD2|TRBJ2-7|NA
CASSLATSGRAYEQYF
TGTGCCAGCAGCTTAGCGACTAGCGGGAGGGCGTACGAGCAGTACTTC
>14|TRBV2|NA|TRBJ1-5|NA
CASSAVESKQPQHF
TGTGCCAGCAGTGCGGTGGAGTCTAAGCAGCCCCAGCATTTT
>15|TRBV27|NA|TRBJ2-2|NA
CASSFIAEPTGELFF
TGTGCCAGCAGTTTTATAGCGGAGCCGACCGGGGAGCTGTTTTTT